Shown below are 16 T cell receptor beta chains from a single sample sequenced in a study of beta chain features in type 1 diabetes (dated by TCRdb to 2017 to 2018). The method behind the library was the immunoSEQ multiplex PCR assay. The entire amount of isolated RNA was reverse transcribed using the High Capacity cDNA Reverse Transcription Kit, so the sequenced TCRB transcripts were expressed ones. Here the immuneACCESS table is served through TCRdb, limited to in-frame sequences with V and J called. Missing clones are a known gap in these copies; in checked studies unresolved V genes cover under half, and the rest lacks a known reason. The sample table shows approximately 400,000 clones, and roughly 16% are seen once. 0.019% of the sample belongs to the ten largest clones. Sequencing was performed on naive CD4+ T cells from blood. The sample's cell subset or site label is to be understood as: true naive CD4+ T cells. These receptors were obtained from a woman younger than 35 in good health.

This clone was counted a few times. The V and J genes are TRBV6-6 and TRBJ2-1; 7 nucleotides agree with TRBD1. Germline CDR1 reads MNHNY; CDR2 reads SVGAGI (reference sequence). The V gene end was trimmed by 2 bases and the J gene end by 5 bases; junction bases not matched to a gene: 3. The CDR3 runs to 14 residues. CDR3: CASSYGTVDNEQFF. The CDR3 DNA reads as TGTGCCAGCAGTTACGGGACAGTTGACAATGAGCAGTTCTTC.

Comment on this clone: The sample carries other DNA sequences with the same CDR3. The chain carries TRBV7-9 and TRBJ2-1; 7 positions match TRBD2. In germline, CDR1 is SEHNR, CDR2 FQNEAQ (reference sequence). This CDR3 contains 15 residues. Losses at the gene ends were 1 base for V and 3 bases for J; bases not matched to a gene: 3. The DNA for the CDR3 is TGTGCCAGCAGCTTAGTGCTAGCGGACTACAATGAGCAGTTCTTC. Encoded protein: CASSLVLADYNEQFF. The entire variable domain, with the rest obtained from reference TRBV7-9 and TRBJ2-1, is as follows: DTGVSQNPRHKITKRGQNVTFRCDPISEHNRLYWYRQTLGQGPEFLTYFQNEAQLEKSRLLSDRFSAERPKGSFSTLEIQRTEQGDSAMYLCASSLVLADYNEQFFGPGTRLTVL.

This clone was seen more than once but under ten times. V and J are TRBV12-5 and TRBJ1-1; perhaps TRBD1 as D (5 bases). Germline lookup yields CDR1 LGHNT and CDR2 FRNRAP. The V end lost 5 bases, the J end lost 1 base, and 8 bases lay between the germline ends. This CDR3 contains 13 residues. The CDR3 DNA follows: TGTGCTAGTGGTGCCAGGGAGAACACTGAAGCTTTCTTT. Protein: CASGARENTEAFF.

The chain is built from TRBV28 and TRBJ2-7; TRBD2 might be the D (6 bases). CDR1 and CDR2 (germline): MDHEN, SYDVKM. This CDR3 has 12 amino acids. V shed 6 bases and J shed 4 bases, with 10 bases lying between them. CDR3: CASSGDWYEQYF. CDR3 nucleotides: TGTGCCAGCAGCGGGGACTGGTACGAGCAGTACTTC.

The gene calls are TRBV29-1 and TRBJ1-1, with D perhaps TRBD1 (5 bases). The CDR3 length is 14 residues. Trimming left V 4 bases short and J 4 bases short, with 16 bases between. Looked up from germline, CDR1 is SQVTM and CDR2 is ANQGSEA. The CDR3 sequence is CSVGPTLGGTEAFF. For the CDR3, the DNA is TGCAGCGTTGGGCCAACTCTCGGGGGCACTGAAGCTTTCTTT. The entire variable domain, with the rest obtained from reference TRBV29-1 and TRBJ1-1, is as follows: SAVISQKPSRDICQRGTSLTIQCQVDSQVTMMFWYRQQPGQSLTLIATANQGSEATYESGFVIDKFPISRPNLTFSTLTVSNMSPEDSSIYLCSVGPTLGGTEAFFGQGTRLTVV.

The rearrangement uses TRBV5-4 and TRBJ1-2, with D possibly matching TRBD1 (5 bases). The CDR3 consists of 11 residues. V lost 7 bases to trimming and J lost 10 bases, with 14 bases between them. Germline V gene lookup returns CDR1 SGHNT and CDR2 YYREEE (reference sequence). CDR3 nucleotides: TGTGCCAGCGGGCAGGGAATCGACTACACCTTC. Its translation: CASGQGIDYTF.

This clone was observed a handful of times. The rearrangement joins TRBV30 to TRBJ1-5; D may be TRBD1 (6 bases). The CDR3 length is 13 residues. CDR1 GTSNPN and CDR2 SVGIG come from the germline V gene (reference sequence). The V gene lost 5 bases and the J gene lost 7 bases, with 15 bases spanning the gap. CDR3 sequence: CAWSHRVRQPQHF. The CDR3 DNA follows: TGTGCCTGGTCTCACAGGGTCCGCCAGCCCCAGCATTTT.

This clone appeared a few times. The chain carries TRBV30 and TRBJ2-2; D may be TRBD1 (6 bases). This CDR3 comprises 17 residues. The V and J ends lost 0 bases and 4 bases respectively, with 18 bases between them. Germline loops: CDR1 GTSNPN, CDR2 SVGIG (reference sequence). The CDR3 coding sequence is TGTGCCTGGAGTGTCCTTTGGACACCCAGGGGCACCGGGGAGCTGTTTTTT. Translating it yields CAWSVLWTPRGTGELFF.

The rearrangement joins TRBV7-9 to TRBJ2-3; TRBD1 aligns across 9 bases. Germline V gene sequence: CDR1 SEHNR, CDR2 FQNEAQ (reference sequence). The CDR3 has 15 residues. J gave up 6 bases and V 4 bases, and 8 bases lay outside the gene matches. CDR3 in DNA: TGTGCCAGCAGCTCCAGGACAGGGGCCGGGGATACGCAGTATTTT. This encodes CASSSRTGAGDTQYF.

This clone was seen a few times. V is TRBV30 and J is TRBJ2-5; TRBD2 matches at 9 bases. This CDR3 comprises 12 residues. Germline CDR1 and CDR2: GTSNPN and SVGIG (reference sequence). For the CDR3, the DNA is TGTGCGACTGGAGCGGGAGGAGAGACCCAGTACTTC. Its protein product is CATGAGGETQYF.

This clone turned up a few times. The V gene is TRBV4-3, the J gene TRBJ2-1; 12 nucleotides match TRBD2. Germline CDR1 LGHNA, CDR2 YSLEER. V dropped 5 bases and J dropped 6; count of bases not matched to a gene: 8. The CDR3 is 16 amino acids. The CDR3 reads CASSLRLAGVSNEQFF. Here the CDR3 DNA reads TGCGCCAGCAGCTTGCGACTAGCGGGAGTTTCCAATGAGCAGTTCTTC.

To note about this clone: This sample also contains other DNA sequences that code for the same CDR3. The rearrangement uses TRBV5-6 and TRBJ2-1; D not certain. The CDR3 length is 11 residues. V was pared by 4 bases and J by 7 bases, with 6 bases between. The germline V gene has CDR1 SGHDT and CDR2 YYEEEE. CDR3 residues: CASSRVNEQFF. In nucleotides, the CDR3 is TGTGCCAGCAGCCGAGTAAATGAGCAGTTCTTC.

In its sample, this clone was seen a few times. This sequence joins TRBV9 and TRBJ2-5, with TRBD2 identical over 8 bases. The CDR3 covers 13 residues. Germline loops: CDR1 SGDLS, CDR2 YYNGEE. V lost 4 bases, J lost 4 bases, and 3 bases stayed unmatched. CDR3 in DNA: TGTGCCAGCAGCCCAGGACTAGCAGAGACCCAGTACTTC. Translating gives CASSPGLAETQYF.

This clone was recorded a few times. The chain has TRBV15 and TRBJ2-7; possible D gene TRBD2, 6 bases. Trimming removed 4 bases at V and 5 bases at J, with 18 bases between. The CDR3 has 15 amino acids. The germline CDR1 and CDR2 sequences are LNHNV and YYDKDF (reference sequence). The DNA of the CDR3 is TGTGCCACCAGCAACAACCTGGGGGGTACCCACGAGCAGTACTTC. Its translation: CATSNNLGGTHEQYF. Full variable domain (missing parts from reference TRBV15 and TRBJ2-7): DAMVIQNPRYQVTQFGKPVTLSCSQTLNHNVMYWYQQKSSQAPKLLFHYYDKDFNNEADTPDNFQSRRPNTSFCFLDIRSPGLGDTAMYLCATSNNLGGTHEQYFGPGTRLTVT.

The rearrangement joins TRBV19 to TRBJ2-1; possible D gene TRBD2, 5 bases. CDR3 length: 14 residues. Germline V gene lookup returns CDR1 LNHDA and CDR2 SQIVND (reference sequence). V lost 5 bases, J lost 8 bases, and 16 bases lay in between. CDR3 region: CASSSRTRLHEQFF. The CDR3 DNA follows: TGTGCCAGTAGTTCCCGGACCAGACTACATGAGCAGTTCTTC. Combining the CDR3 with reference TRBV19 and TRBJ2-1 gives the whole variable domain DGGITQSPKYLFRKEGQNVTLSCEQNLNHDAMYWYRQDPGQGLRLIYYSQIVNDFQKGDIAEGYSVSREKKESFPLTVTSAQKNPTAFYLCASSSRTRLHEQFFGPGTRLTVL.

This chain connects TRBV7-3 to TRBJ1-1; 8 nucleotides align to TRBD1. The CDR3 spans 14 residues. Germline CDR1 and CDR2: SGHTA and FQGTGA. V shed 2 bases, J shed 11 bases, and the junction held 10 bases outside the gene matches. CDR3 DNA sequence: TGTGCCAGCAGCTTAGATCCCGGGACAGGATCCGCTTTCTTT. It translates to CASSLDPGTGSAFF. Supplemented by reference TRBV7-3 and TRBJ1-1, the full variable domain reads GAGVSQTPSNKVTEKGKYVELRCDPISGHTALYWYRQSLGQGPEFLIYFQGTGAADDSGLPNDRFFAVRPEGSVSTLKIQRTERGDSAVYLCASSLDPGTGSAFFGQGTRLTVV.